The source of this TCR beta chain is a study of T cell responses to AZD1222 COVID-19 vaccine. On the study more broadly: Second-dose timings of about 4 or about 12 weeks were pooled. The study's findings and limits: Only a handful of AZD1222 recipients were seropositive at baseline. Repertoires were sampled only after the peak T cell response.

Assay: immunoSEQ multiplex PCR; the TCRdb copy retains only in-frame clones and omits some. The table shows 150,000 to 200,000 clones, with under 95% occurring only once. Of note for this clone: What it binds is unknown.

This CDR3 is 13 amino acids long. Looked up from germline, CDR1 is SGHTA and CDR2 is FQGTGA. Trimming shortened V by 4 bases and J by 7 bases, and 13 bases separated the two germline ends. This TCR was recovered from an adult in good health. The material sequenced was peripheral blood, taken on day 0 of AZD1222 vaccination. The V gene is TRBV7-3, the J gene TRBJ1-2; D is ambiguous. Here the CDR3 DNA reads TGTGCCAGCAGCTACGGCCGCGGGGTTGGCTACACCTTC. It translates to CASSYGRGVGYTF.